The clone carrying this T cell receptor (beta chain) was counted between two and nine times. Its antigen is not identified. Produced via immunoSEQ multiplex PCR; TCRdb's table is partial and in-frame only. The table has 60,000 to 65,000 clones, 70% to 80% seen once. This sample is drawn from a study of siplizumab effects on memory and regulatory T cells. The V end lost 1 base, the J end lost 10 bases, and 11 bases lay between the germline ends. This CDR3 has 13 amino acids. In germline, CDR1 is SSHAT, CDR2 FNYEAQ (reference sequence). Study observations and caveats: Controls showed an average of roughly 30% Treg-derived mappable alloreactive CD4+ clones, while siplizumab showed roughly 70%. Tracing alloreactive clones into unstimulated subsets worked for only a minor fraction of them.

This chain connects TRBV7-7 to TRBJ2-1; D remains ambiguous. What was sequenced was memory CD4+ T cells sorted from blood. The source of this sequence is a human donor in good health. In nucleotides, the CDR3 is TGTGCCAGCAGCTTAGAGCTGGGTCAGGAGCAGTTCTTC. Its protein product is CASSLELGQEQFF.